This is a list of T cell receptor beta chains from one sample in a study of T cells in localized non-small cell lung cancer. Repertoires were generated with immunoSEQ multiplex PCR, while TCRdb's copy carries only in-frame clones and drops some. The sample consists of roughly 810 clones, under 25% of them appearing once. This material consisted of normal lung tissue next to the tumor, taken before any cancer treatment. The receptors stem from a man aged 40-75 years with stage I lung adenocarcinoma. The CDR3 runs from the conserved cysteine through the conserved F or W. The D gene is left open where the match is weak. Size values are once, few and many counts, or a class for expanded clones, and some rows have none.

TRBJ1-6,NA,TRBV19,NA,TGTGCCAGTAGTTCATCCCGGGACTCGCGTTATTCACCCCTCCACTTT,CASSSSRDSRYSPLHF
TRBJ2-6,few,TRBV28,TRBD1,TGTGCCAGCAGTTCGGGACAGTACTCTGGGGCCAACGTCCTGACTTTC,CASSSGQYSGANVLTF
TRBJ2-7,NA,TRBV19,NA,TGTGCCAGTAGTTCGGAGACATTCTACGAGCAGTACTTC,CASSSETFYEQYF
TRBJ1-1,NA,TRBV4-1,NA,TGCGCCAGCAGTCTTACGAACACTGAAGCTTTCTTT,CASSLTNTEAFF
TRBJ2-2,once,TRBV19,NA,TGTGCCAGTACCTCGGGACCAAACACCGGGGAGCTGTTTTTT,CASTSGPNTGELFF
TRBJ1-4,few,TRBV25-1,TRBD1,TGTGCCAGCAGTGGATATGACAGGGGCCTTGAAAAACTGTTTTTT,CASSGYDRGLEKLFF
TRBJ2-7,few,TRBV6-8,NA,TGTGCCAGCAGTTACTCGATAGGGGGACTCCGGAGTCGGGAGCAGTACTTC,CASSYSIGGLRSREQYF
TRBJ2-1,NA,TRBV9,TRBD2,TGTGCCAGCAGCGTAGGAGCGGGGACCTCCTACAATGAGCAGTTCTTC,CASSVGAGTSYNEQFF
TRBJ1-4,large,TRBV6-8,NA,TGTGCCAGCAGTGACGCACAGGGTGAAGAAAAACTGTTTTTT,CASSDAQGEEKLFF
TRBJ1-5,NA,TRBV19,NA,TGTGCCAGTAGTATAGGGACACTAAGCAATCAGCCCCAGCATTTT,CASSIGTLSNQPQHF
TRBJ1-2,NA,TRBV6-8,NA,TGTGCCAGCAGTTACCAGGGGCTAGGCTATGGCTACACCTTC,CASSYQGLGYGYTF
TRBJ2-5,NA,TRBV11-3,NA,TGTGCCAGCACCTTCCGGGTCGGTGGAGAGACCCAGTACTTC,CASTFRVGGETQYF
TRBJ2-1,NA,TRBV15,TRBD2,TGTGCCACCAGCAGTGAAACCGTGAGCGGGGGGGCCTACTATCATAACTCAAATGAGCAGTTCTTC,CATSSETVSGGAYYHNSNEQFF
TRBJ1-1,NA,TRBV6-8,NA,TGTGCCAGCAGCATCCGACCACGCGGACGGGAAGGGGAAGCTTTCTTT,CASSIRPRGREGEAFF
TRBJ2-7,NA,TRBV14,NA,TGTGCCAGCAGCCAAGAAGCAGCTTTAGGGGGTGCCGAGCAGTACTTC,CASSQEAALGGAEQYF
TRBJ1-4,few,TRBV30,NA,TGTGCCTGGAGTGTACAGGCGGACATCGAAAAACTGTTTTTT,CAWSVQADIEKLFF